A selection of T cell receptor beta chains follows, all from one sample in a study of shared clonotypes between healthy human individuals. Here immunoSEQ multiplex PCR was the method, and the copy in TCRdb shows in-frame clones only, minus some. The data hold roughly 1,000,000 clones, with approximately 78% observed a single time. The sequenced sample consisted of memory CD4+ T cells from PBMCs. Receptor source: a man younger than 35 in good health. Some clones in this sample may be carry-over from other donors' samples. Both conserved end residues are part of each CDR3. A D gene is named only where the DNA matches it firmly. Clone sizes are given selectively: once, few, many, or a class where the clone is expanded.

v_call	d_call	clone_size	j_call	cdr3_nt	cdr3_aa
TRBV7-9	TRBD2	.	TRBJ2-2	TGTGCCAGCAGACCCCCCAGCGGGAGGGCCAACGGGGAGCTGTTTTTT	CASRPPSGRANGELFF
TRBV6-5	.	.	TRBJ2-2	TGTGCCAGCTGCCGGGCGCGGAACACCGGGGAGCTGTTTTTT	CASCRARNTGELFF
TRBV9	.	.	TRBJ1-3	TGTGCCAGCAGCGTAGCTCCTAGGTGGGGGGAAGGTGGAAACACCATATATTTT	CASSVAPRWGEGGNTIYF
TRBV6-1	.	.	TRBJ1-4	TGTGCCAGCAGTGAACAGGATGAAAAACTGTTTTTT	CASSEQDEKLFF
TRBV7-2	TRBD2	.	TRBJ2-2	TGTGCCAGCAGCTCCCAGACTAGCGCTGGCGGGGAGCTGTTTTTT	CASSSQTSAGGELFF
TRBV2	.	once	TRBJ2-5	TGTGCCAGCAGTGAAGGGCAGGGCGAGACCCAGTACTTC	CASSEGQGETQYF
TRBV9	.	.	TRBJ2-2	TGTGCCAGCAGCGCCCAAGTCGCAGTCTGGGACACCGGGGAGCTGTTTTTT	CASSAQVAVWDTGELFF
TRBV28	TRBD2	.	TRBJ2-1	TGTGCCAGCAGTTTATCGGTCGGGGGGTACAATGAGCAGTTCTTC	CASSLSVGGYNEQFF
TRBV15	.	.	TRBJ2-1	TGTGCCACCAGCAGAGATCTCGGCACCAGAGGTGAGCAGTTCTTC	CATSRDLGTRGEQFF
TRBV7-2	.	.	TRBJ2-4	TGTGCCAGCAGCCCAAGGGGGTCCTGGAACATTCAGTACTTC	CASSPRGSWNIQYF
TRBV27	TRBD1	.	TRBJ1-2	TGTGCCAGCAGTCGATTAGGGTCAGGGGGGCTGGCTGGCTACACCTTC	CASSRLGSGGLAGYTF
TRBV11-3	.	.	TRBJ1-2	TGTGCCAGCAGCCGCGGGAGGGGGGACGGAGAAAGTGGCTACACCTTC	CASSRGRGDGESGYTF
TRBV5-4	.	.	TRBJ1-2	TGTGCCAGCAGCCCCCCAAGAGGACTGACCCAGGGCTACACCTTC	CASSPPRGLTQGYTF
TRBV7-2	TRBD1	.	TRBJ2-1	TGTGCCAGCAGCCTGACCGGGACAGGGTGGGTCAATGAGCAGTTCTTC	CASSLTGTGWVNEQFF
TRBV6-5	.	.	TRBJ1-1	TGTGCCAGCAGTCTCGGGAATATGAACACTGAAGCTTTCTTT	CASSLGNMNTEAFF
TRBV28	TRBD2	.	TRBJ2-2	TGTGCCAGCAGTTTGGGGCTAGCGGGAGGCCCCCCCGGGGAGCTGTTTTTT	CASSLGLAGGPPGELFF
TRBV7-8	TRBD1	.	TRBJ1-5	TGTGCCAGCACCCAAGACAGGGGCAATCAGCCCCAGCATTTT	CASTQDRGNQPQHF
TRBV28	.	.	TRBJ1-2	TGTGCCAGCAGTCTCCGGTTGCTTAACTATGGCTACACCTTC	CASSLRLLNYGYTF
TRBV7-2	TRBD1	.	TRBJ1-3	TGTGCCAGCAGCTTAGCAACAGGGGGTGGAAACACCATATATTTT	CASSLATGGGNTIYF
TRBV19	TRBD1	.	TRBJ1-2	TGTGCCAGTAGGAGGACAGGGGAGGCCTATGGCTACACCTTC	CASRRTGEAYGYTF
TRBV6-1	TRBD2	.	TRBJ2-3	TGTGCCAGCAGTGTCCTAGCGGGAGGGCCTGATACGCAGTATTTT	CASSVLAGGPDTQYF
TRBV6-1	.	.	TRBJ2-7	TGTGCCAGCAGTGCGACGGGGCCCTCGAGACTCTACGAGCAGTACTTC	CASSATGPSRLYEQYF
TRBV6-6	TRBD2	few	TRBJ2-7	TGTGCCAGCAGTCGCCCGCGGGGGGAGAGCTCCTACGAGCAGTACTTC	CASSRPRGESSYEQYF
TRBV19	.	.	TRBJ2-5	TGTGCCAGTAGTATTTTGGCAGGCGGAGAGACCCAGTACTTC	CASSILAGGETQYF
TRBV2	TRBD1	.	TRBJ1-3	TGTGCCAGCAAAGGAGGCCGGACAGGCGAAGGAAACACCATATATTTT	CASKGGRTGEGNTIYF
TRBV7-2	TRBD1	.	TRBJ1-1	TGTGCCAGCAGCTTAACGACAGGGGGCATTAGGACTGAAGCTTTCTTT	CASSLTTGGIRTEAFF
TRBV5-6	TRBD2	once	TRBJ2-5	TGTGCCAGCAGCCTCCCGGGGGGGCGGGAGACCCAGTACTTC	CASSLPGGRETQYF
TRBV5-4	TRBD1	.	TRBJ2-3	TGTGCCAGCAGCTCGATGACAGGGGGCAATACAGATACGCAGTATTTT	CASSSMTGGNTDTQYF
TRBV7-2	TRBD2	.	TRBJ2-3	TGTGCCAGCAGCTTAGCGGGAGGGATCACAGATACGCAGTATTTT	CASSLAGGITDTQYF
TRBV15	.	.	TRBJ1-5	TGTGCCACCAGCAAGGCTCGGGGGGATCAGCCCCAGCATTTT	CATSKARGDQPQHF
TRBV9	.	few	TRBJ2-2	TGTGCCAGCAGCGTAGGTTTGGGAGTTCGGGACGGGGAGCTGTTTTTT	CASSVGLGVRDGELFF
TRBV20-1	.	.	TRBJ1-1	TGCAGTGCTAGTCCTTACACTGAAGCTTTCTTT	CSASPYTEAFF
TRBV2	.	many	TRBJ1-5	TGTGCCAGCAGTGAAAATGGGGGGGGGAATCAGCCCCAGCATTTT	CASSENGGGNQPQHF
TRBV28	.	.	TRBJ2-6	TGTGCCAGCAGTTCACTCGGCGGGGATTCTGGGGCCAACGTCCTGACTTTC	CASSSLGGDSGANVLTF
TRBV30	.	.	TRBJ1-2	TGTGCCTGGAGCGCGGGAGAGACCACTAAAAGGTATGGCTACACCTTC	CAWSAGETTKRYGYTF
TRBV5-1	.	.	TRBJ1-1	TGCGCCAGCAGCTTGACAGGGAGCCCTGAAGCTTTCTTT	CASSLTGSPEAFF
TRBV2	.	.	TRBJ2-2	TGTGCCAGCAGTGAACAGGGGACGACCGGGGAGCTGTTTTTT	CASSEQGTTGELFF
TRBV7-9	TRBD2	.	TRBJ2-7	TGTGCCAGCAGCACCCTTAGCGGGGGCTACGAGCAGTACTTC	CASSTLSGGYEQYF
TRBV4-1	TRBD2	few	TRBJ2-3	TGCGCCAGCAGCCGACTAGCGGGAGGCTCCGGGAACACAGATACGCAGTATTTT	CASSRLAGGSGNTDTQYF
TRBV28	TRBD1	.	TRBJ2-7	TGTGCCAGCAGTTTATCGCGAGTGGGGGACAGGGGTTCCTACGAGCAGTACTTC	CASSLSRVGDRGSYEQYF
TRBV5-1	TRBD1	.	TRBJ1-4	TGCGCCAGCAGCCCAGGGACAGGGGATGAAAAACTGTTTTTT	CASSPGTGDEKLFF
TRBV5-1	.	.	TRBJ2-1	TGCGCCAGCAGCTTTGCCACGGGGCCCTACAATGAGCAGTTCTTC	CASSFATGPYNEQFF
TRBV4-3	TRBD2	.	TRBJ2-1	TGCGCCAGCAGCCAAGGCTCTAGCGGGAGAAAGGGTGAGCAGTTCTTC	CASSQGSSGRKGEQFF
TRBV2	TRBD2	.	TRBJ2-1	TGTGCCAGCGTCCGACAGGGACTAGCGGGAGTCAATGAGCAGTTCTTC	CASVRQGLAGVNEQFF
TRBV5-1	.	once	TRBJ2-3	TGCGCCAGCAGCCTGTGGACCCCCACAGATACGCAGTATTTT	CASSLWTPTDTQYF
TRBV6-1	.	.	TRBJ2-7	TGTGCCAGCAGTGAGCGGGGCCCCTACTACGAGCAGTACTTC	CASSERGPYYEQYF
TRBV18	TRBD1	.	TRBJ2-1	TGTGCCAGCTCACTATGGACAGGGCGCGACAATGAGCAGTTCTTC	CASSLWTGRDNEQFF
TRBV7-2	.	.	TRBJ2-1	TGTGCCAGCACCTCAGGTGGTTACTACTACAATGAGCAGTTCTTC	CASTSGGYYYNEQFF
TRBV5-4	.	.	TRBJ1-3	TGTGCCAGCAGCTCTCAGAACGGAAACACCATATATTTT	CASSSQNGNTIYF
TRBV4-1	.	.	TRBJ2-7	TGCGCCAGCAGCCAAGTACTCGCTGCAACCTCCTACGAGCAGTACTTC	CASSQVLAATSYEQYF
TRBV2	.	.	TRBJ2-1	TGTGCCAGCAGTAAGCGGTACGGGGACAATGAGCAGTTCTTC	CASSKRYGDNEQFF
TRBV6-5	.	.	TRBJ1-2	TGTGCCAGCAGGCCCAGGGAAAACTATGGCTACACCTTC	CASRPRENYGYTF
TRBV5-4	.	.	TRBJ1-4	TGTGCCAGCAGTCAGAAAGGGGGGGCTAATGAAAAACTGTTTTTT	CASSQKGGANEKLFF
TRBV4-2	TRBD2	.	TRBJ2-2	TGTGCCAGCAGTCCATCGAGCGGGAGTATTTCCGGGGAGCTGTTTTTT	CASSPSSGSISGELFF
TRBV30	.	.	TRBJ1-1	TGTGCCTGGAGTTTAGGATTGAACACTGAAGCTTTCTTT	CAWSLGLNTEAFF